This TCR beta chain was identified in a study of shared clonotypes between healthy human individuals. Free of recent acute infections or vaccinations, the donors were healthy HIV-negative adults. Study-wide findings and caveats: A small donor pool kept down the genetic and exposure-history diversity that was represented.

As regards this clone: The antigen is undetermined.

Original analysis: Filtering differed since immunoSEQ provided only junctions, with no quality scores. Produced via immunoSEQ multiplex PCR; TCRdb's table is partial and in-frame only. Clonal size and the V and J genes are those of that table, whereas D and trimming came from the DNA. The table records some 1.5 million clones, under 99% of them present only once. This TCR was sampled from a man aged 25-40 years in good health. Material for sequencing was naive CD4+ T cells sorted from blood. The subset here: CD45RA+ positively selected.

DNA for the CDR3: TGTGCCAGCAGCTCTAGCTACGGGTCCTACGAGCAGTACTTC. As protein: CASSSSYGSYEQYF. The V gene is TRBV7-9, the J gene TRBJ2-7; possibly TRBD2 for D (5 bases). CDR3 size: 14 residues. Germline V gives CDR1 SEHNR, CDR2 FQNEAQ (reference sequence). V was clipped by 4 bases and J by 1 base, with 11 bases between them.